The 17 T cell receptor beta chains below come from one sample, sequenced in a study of T cell repertoires in cytomegalovirus infection. TCRdb reprocessed the reads via MiXCR and lists one record per CDR3 protein. The sample holds about 220,000 distinct CDR3 sequences, about 39% seen once. For these receptors, no antigen is known. This sample comprised CD8+ T cells from cultured PBMCs, obtained from culture after CMV antigen stimulation. The receptors were gathered from a human donor in good health (CMV status not recorded). Some clones in this sample may be carry-over from other donors' samples.

This clonotype was counted only a few times. The chain employs TRBV2 and TRBJ2-7, with unresolved D. The V end was cut by 6 bases, the J end by 4 bases, with 10 bases between. The length of the CDR3 is 12 residues. In germline, CDR1 is SNHLY, CDR2 FYNNEI. The DNA of the CDR3 is TGTGCCAGCAGCAGAAAAACTTACGAGCAGTACTTC. Translation: CASSRKTYEQYF.

This clonotype was counted between two and nine times. This sequence joins TRBV6-6 and TRBJ2-2; D is uncertain. Germline V lookup: CDR1 MNHNY, CDR2 SVGAGI (reference sequence). CDR3 length: 16 amino acids. Trimming removed 0 bases from V and 0 bases from J, with 8 bases in between. CDR3 residues: CASSYSGHSNTGELFF. The CDR3 DNA follows: TGTGCCAGCAGTTACTCGGGTCACTCGAACACCGGGGAGCTGTTTTTT.

This clonotype was recorded a few times. The V call is TRBV29-1, the J call TRBJ2-1, with D possibly called TRBD1 or TRBD2 (5 bases each). The germline V and J ends were trimmed by 0 bases and 7 bases, with 13 bases remaining between them. This CDR3 contains 14 residues. Germline loops: CDR1 SQVTM, CDR2 ANQGSEA. The CDR3 reads CSVEEGLGSNEQFF. DNA for the CDR3: TGCAGCGTTGAAGAGGGGCTAGGGAGTAATGAGCAGTTCTTC.

Details on this clonotype: One end of the junction fails to match germline, which may point to a read error. The CDR3 region is CASRLSAYNEQFF. The CDR3 region has the DNA TGTGCCAGCCGCTTATCAGCCTACAATGAGCAGTTCTTC. This chain joins TRBV7-9 and TRBJ2-1; D gene ambiguous. Germline V lookup: CDR1 SEHNR, CDR2 FQNEAQ (reference sequence). The length of the CDR3 is 13 residues.

The chain has TRBV6-1 and TRBJ1-6; D may be TRBD1 (6 bases). The CDR3 totals 14 residues. V gave up 6 bases and J gave up 9 bases, with 15 bases separating them. Germline V gene lookup returns CDR1 MNHNS and CDR2 SASEGT. The CDR3 bases are TGTGCCAGCAGCAGCGACAGGATGAGTTCACCCCTCCACTTT. It specifies CASSSDRMSSPLHF.

This clonotype has a count of ten or more. The rearrangement uses TRBV7-8 and TRBJ2-7, with a tentative D call TRBD2 (6 bases). Between the trimmed V and J ends, which lost 5 bases and 1 base, there was a span of 12 bases. The CDR3 totals 14 residues. Germline CDR1 SGHVS, CDR2 FQNEAQ. CDR3 sequence: CASSRTEGSYEQYF. The CDR3 bases are TGTGCCAGCAGCCGGACGGAGGGGTCCTACGAGCAGTACTTC.

As concerns this clonotype: An end of the junction does not agree with germline; a read error may underlie this. This sequence joins TRBV27 and TRBJ2-1; D may be TRBD2 (6 bases). Germline CDR1 reads MNHEY; CDR2 reads SMNVEV (reference sequence). CDR3 length: 14 amino acids. The CDR3 protein is CASRPGLPWDEQFF. CDR3 in DNA: TGTGCTAGCAGACCGGGACTCCCCTGGGATGAGCAGTTCTTC.

This chain joins TRBV29-1 and TRBJ1-2, with D perhaps matching TRBD1 (5 bases). Trimming took off 2 bases at V and 3 bases at J, with 10 bases between the two ends. In germline, CDR1 is SQVTM, CDR2 ANQGSEA. The CDR3 loop spans 13 amino acids. DNA for the CDR3: TGCAGCGTTGAATCGAGAGGGGACTATGGCTACACCTTC. Protein: CSVESRGDYGYTF.

V is TRBV14 and J is TRBJ2-5; D perhaps matches TRBD2 (5 bases). Germline V lookup: CDR1 SGHDN, CDR2 FVKESK. CDR3 size: 15 residues. V was shortened by 5 bases and J by 4 bases, with 17 bases between the two germline ends. The DNA of the CDR3 is TGTGCCAGCAGCTACCTATCTGGGAGCGGAGAGACCCAGTACTTC. Residues: CASSYLSGSGETQYF. Combining the CDR3 with reference TRBV14 and TRBJ2-5 gives the whole variable domain EAGVTQFPSHSVIEKGQTVTLRCDPISGHDNLYWYRRVMGKEIKFLLHFVKESKQDESGMPNNRFLAERTGGTYSTLKVQPAELEDSGVYFCASSYLSGSGETQYFGPGTRLLVL.

The chain couples TRBV4-2 to TRBJ2-2; D call uncertain. CDR3 length: 14 amino acids. Trimming left V 1 base short and J 2 bases short, with 5 bases between. Germline V gene lookup returns CDR1 LGHNA and CDR2 YNFKEQ. This CDR3 reads CASSQGSNTGELFF. In nucleotides, the CDR3 is TGTGCCAGCAGCCAAGGCAGCAACACCGGGGAGCTGTTTTTT.

This clonotype has more than one count but fewer than ten. The chain is built from TRBV12-3 or TRBV12-4 and TRBJ1-4; weak D call: TRBD1 (6 bases). The CDR3 is made up of 17 amino acids. The V gene lost 2 bases and the J gene lost 8 bases, with 21 bases spanning the gap. Written as DNA, the CDR3 is TGTGCCAGCAGTTTAAGATTGGGGAACAGGGAAGGCGAAAAACTGTTTTTT. Translation: CASSLRLGNREGEKLFF.

This sequence joins TRBV19 and TRBJ2-3; D may be TRBD2 (5 bases). There are 16 residues in the CDR3. Trimming stripped 5 bases from V and 2 bases from J, with 17 bases between. The germline V gene encodes CDR1 LNHDA and CDR2 SQIVND (reference sequence). The CDR3 nucleotides read TGTGCCAGTAGTCTCCGAGTGGGAGCCCCCACAGATACGCAGTATTTT. Translation: CASSLRVGAPTDTQYF.

This chain connects TRBV27 to TRBJ2-7; the D gene is possibly TRBD2 (6 bases). Germline V CDR1 and CDR2: MNHEY, SMNVEV (reference sequence). CDR3 length: 15 residues. Trimming removed 3 bases at V and 4 bases at J, with 16 bases between. The CDR3 nucleotides read TGTGCCAGCAGTTTGGCTAGCGCCCAGACTTACGAGCAGTACTTC. This gives the protein CASSLASAQTYEQYF.

The chain uses TRBV2 and TRBJ2-3; D is uncertain. CDR1 and CDR2 from the germline V gene are SNHLY and FYNNEI. This CDR3 is 13 amino acids long. V shed 3 bases and J shed 6 bases, with 10 bases lying between them. For the CDR3, the DNA is TGTGCCAGCAGTGACGACCATCGGGATACGCAGTATTTT. Its translation: CASSDDHRDTQYF.

This clonotype has a count of ten or more. The rearrangement links TRBV7-2 to TRBJ2-1; 8 nucleotides line up with TRBD2. Germline V gene data show CDR1 as SGHTA and CDR2 as FQGNSA. The CDR3 has 15 amino acids. Unmatched junction bases numbered 9, after V lost 5 bases and J lost 6 bases. The CDR3 protein is CASSPTSGRGNEQFF. CDR3 DNA: TGTGCCAGCAGCCCTACTAGCGGTAGGGGCAATGAGCAGTTCTTC.

V gene TRBV5-6 combines with J gene TRBJ1-3, with TRBD1 as a possible D gene (5 bases). The ends were cut back, 0 bases at V and 1 base at J, with 17 bases in the middle. Germline V lookup: CDR1 SGHDT, CDR2 YYEEEE. This CDR3 is built from 18 residues. The CDR3 bases are TGTGCCAGCAGCTTGGATCTCGCCGGGGGAGGTTCTGGAAACACCATATATTTT. Protein sequence: CASSLDLAGGGSGNTIYF.

The rearrangement joins TRBV7-3 to TRBJ2-3; 9 bases line up with TRBD1. The CDR3 length is 16 residues. CDR1 is SGHTA, CDR2 FQGTGA, per germline. Unmatched junction bases numbered 5, after V lost 1 base and J lost 3 bases. Written as DNA, the CDR3 is TGTGCCAGCAGCTTAATTTCGGGACAGGGTACAGATACGCAGTATTTT. Residues: CASSLISGQGTDTQYF.